What follows are 15 T cell receptor beta chains derived from one specimen sequenced in a study of blood T cells in healthy people across ages. Then a second PCR, running roughly 7 to 12 cycles, was carried out with a sample-barcoded 5' primer and a J-beta primer mix. TCRdb reanalysed the 5' RACE reads using MiXCR and keeps one entry per CDR3 protein. The table includes about 600,000 distinct CDR3 sequences, more than 45% detected once. The sequencing input was blood. These receptors came from an elderly man in good health.

This clonotype was seen only a few times. The genes are TRBV20-1 and TRBJ2-1, with 10 bases identical to TRBD2. The trim removed 1 base at V and 1 base at J, leaving 4 bases unmatched. The CDR3 runs 16 residues. Germline CDR1 is DFQATT and CDR2 is SNEGSKA (reference sequence). This CDR3 reads CSARGLAGVSYNEQFF. CDR3 nucleotide sequence: TGCAGTGCTAGAGGCCTAGCGGGGGTTTCCTACAATGAGCAGTTCTTC.

The chain recombines TRBV5-1 with TRBJ1-5, with D possibly TRBD1 on 6 matching bases. The germline V and J ends were trimmed by 0 bases and 7 bases, with 14 bases remaining between them. This CDR3 has 15 amino acids. Germline loops: CDR1 SGHRS, CDR2 YFSETQ. The DNA of the CDR3 is TGCGCCAGCAGCTTGGAGGGGGTACCCGGGCAGCCCCAGCATTTT. Protein: CASSLEGVPGQPQHF. The whole variable domain, filled in from reference TRBV5-1 and TRBJ1-5, reads KAGVTQTPRYLIKTRGQQVTLSCSPISGHRSVSWYQQTPGQGLQFLFEYFSETQRNKGNFPGRFSGRQFSNSRSEMNVSTLELGDSALYLCASSLEGVPGQPQHFGDGTRLSIL.

This clonotype occurred a few times. V is TRBV4-3 and J is TRBJ2-5; D is uncertain. Germline V lookup: CDR1 LGHNA, CDR2 YSLEER. This CDR3 comprises 13 residues. V was clipped by 4 bases and J by 5 bases, with 11 bases between them. The CDR3 DNA follows: TGCGCCAGCAGCCCCTTAGTTTCGGAGACCCAGTACTTC. Protein: CASSPLVSETQYF.

This sequence joins TRBV18 and TRBJ1-2; D uncertain. CDR3 size: 14 residues. Germline assignment: CDR1 KGHSH and CDR2 LQKENI. Deletions cut 3 bases from V and 10 bases from J, with 18 bases between. CDR3 bases: TGTGCCAGCTCACCGTACCGGGAGGTTGTGGACTACACCTTC. It is translated as CASSPYREVVDYTF. The whole variable domain, filled in from reference TRBV18 and TRBJ1-2, reads NAGVMQNPRHLVRRRGQEARLRCSPMKGHSHVYWYRQLPEEGLKFMVYLQKENIIDESGMPKERFSAEFPKEGPSILRIQQVVRGDSAAYFCASSPYREVVDYTFGSGTRLTVV.

The chain uses TRBV7-9 and TRBJ1-2, with 9 bases matching TRBD1. The CDR3 contains 15 residues. The J segment lost 5 bases and the V segment lost 1 base, leaving 5 bases of the junction unmatched. Germline V gene sequence: CDR1 SEHNR, CDR2 FQNEAQ (reference sequence). The CDR3 coding sequence is TGTGCCAGCAGCTTAGATGCCGGGACAGGGTATGGCTACACCTTC. This gives the protein CASSLDAGTGYGYTF.

This clonotype was observed a few times. The gene calls are TRBV7-2 and TRBJ2-1; no clear D gene. This CDR3 is built from 14 residues. Per the germline V gene, CDR1 is SGHTA and CDR2 is FQGNSA. V was clipped by 1 base and J by 9 bases, with 13 bases between them. The CDR3 here is CASSLEVSIIEQFF. Written as DNA, the CDR3 is TGTGCCAGCAGCTTAGAGGTTAGCATTATTGAGCAGTTCTTC.

This clonotype was counted between two and nine times. The chain couples TRBV4-3 to TRBJ2-7, with 10 bases aligning to TRBD1. CDR3 length equals 14 residues. Trimming at V came to 1 base and at J to 6 bases, leaving 3 bases not matched to a gene. CDR1 and CDR2 (germline): LGHNA, YSLEER. For the CDR3, the DNA is TGCGCCAGCAGCCAAGGACAGGGGGCTAGCGAGCAGTACTTC. This codes for CASSQGQGASEQYF.

The V and J genes are TRBV2 and TRBJ2-3; possible D gene TRBD2, 6 bases. The germline V gene has CDR1 SNHLY and CDR2 FYNNEI. V lost 4 bases, J lost 4 bases, and 18 bases lay in between. The CDR3 is 16 amino acids. CDR3 loop: CASSVSSDPSADTQYF. DNA of the CDR3: TGTGCCAGCAGTGTTAGCTCGGACCCTAGCGCAGATACGCAGTATTTT.

The chain recombines TRBV20-1 with TRBJ2-2; TRBD2 agrees at 9 bases. Germline-derived CDR1 and CDR2 are DFQATT and SNEGSKA (reference sequence). The CDR3 runs to 17 residues. After removal of 0 bases from V and 2 bases from J, the junction contained 7 bases not matched to a gene. CDR3 sequence reads: CSARDSASGINTGELFF. Here the CDR3 DNA reads TGCAGTGCTAGAGATAGTGCTAGCGGGATTAACACCGGGGAGCTGTTTTTT.

V and J are TRBV6-4 and TRBJ2-3; TRBD2 agrees at 7 bases. The CDR3 is made up of 13 amino acids. V was clipped by 4 bases and J by 6 bases; unmatched bases: 4. Germline assignment: CDR1 MRHNA and CDR2 SNTAGT. The CDR3 loop is CASSGEGRDTQYF. The CDR3 region has the DNA TGTGCCAGCAGTGGGGAGGGAAGGGATACGCAGTATTTT.

The chain links TRBV15 to TRBJ1-3; D gene ambiguous. Trimming took 8 bases from V and 1 from J, leaving 9 bases between them. Germline CDR1 reads LNHNV; CDR2 reads YYDKDF (reference sequence). The CDR3 runs 13 residues. The CDR3 DNA is TGTGCCACCGGTCAGGCGTCTGGAAACACCATATATTTT. This sequence encodes CATGQASGNTIYF.

CDR3 bases: TGTGCCAGCAGCTTACAGACTACCACCAACAATGAGCAGTTCTTC. Its translation is CASSLQTTTNNEQFF. V gene TRBV11-3 combines with J gene TRBJ2-1; weak D call: TRBD2 (5 bases). V lost 2 bases, J lost 5 bases, and 13 bases lay in between. Germline V gene data show CDR1 as SGHNT and CDR2 as YENEEA. The CDR3 sequence is 15 residues long.

The V call is TRBV12-3 or TRBV12-4, the J call TRBJ1-5; D is possibly TRBD1 (6 bases). The CDR3 sequence is 18 residues long. Trimming removed 3 bases at V and 2 bases at J, with 20 bases between. CDR3 sequence: CASSFLQGLLLGNQPQHF. Written as DNA, the CDR3 is TGTGCCAGCAGTTTTTTACAGGGCCTTCTCCTTGGCAATCAGCCCCAGCATTTT.

This clonotype turned up a few times. This chain links TRBV14 with TRBJ2-1, with D perhaps matching TRBD1 (6 bases). This CDR3 contains 15 residues. V gave up 4 bases and J gave up 6 bases, with 16 bases separating them. The germline CDR1 and CDR2 sequences are SGHDN and FVKESK. The CDR3 loop reads CASSLGQQGLNEQFF. CDR3 coding DNA: TGTGCCAGCAGCCTAGGACAGCAGGGGCTCAATGAGCAGTTCTTC. Complete variable domain (other parts from reference TRBV14 and TRBJ2-1): EAGVTQFPSHSVIEKGQTVTLRCDPISGHDNLYWYRRVMGKEIKFLLHFVKESKQDESGMPNNRFLAERTGGTYSTLKVQPAELEDSGVYFCASSLGQQGLNEQFFGPGTRLTVL.

CDR3 sequence (DNA): TGTGCCAGCAGTAACAGGGCCGTCGGGGGGGTTGGTTACAATGAGCAGTTCTTC. Translation: CASSNRAVGGVGYNEQFF. The chain joins TRBV27 to TRBJ2-1; 8 bases are a match to TRBD2. Germline V gene lookup returns CDR1 MNHEY and CDR2 SMNVEV (reference sequence). J was trimmed by 4 bases and V by 5 bases; bases with no gene match: 16. The CDR3 runs to 18 residues.